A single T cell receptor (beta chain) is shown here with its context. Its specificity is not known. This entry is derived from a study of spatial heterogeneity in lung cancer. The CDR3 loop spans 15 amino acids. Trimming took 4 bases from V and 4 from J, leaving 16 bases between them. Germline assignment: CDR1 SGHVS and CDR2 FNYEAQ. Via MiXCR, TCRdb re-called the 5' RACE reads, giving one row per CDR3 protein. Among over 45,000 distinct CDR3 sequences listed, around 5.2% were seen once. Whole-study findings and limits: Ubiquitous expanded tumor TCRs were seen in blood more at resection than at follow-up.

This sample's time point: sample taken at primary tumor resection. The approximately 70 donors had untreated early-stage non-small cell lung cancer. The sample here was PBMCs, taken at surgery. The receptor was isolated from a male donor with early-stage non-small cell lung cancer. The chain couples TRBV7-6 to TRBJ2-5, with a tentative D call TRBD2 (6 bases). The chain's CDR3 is CASSSRDTSTETQYF. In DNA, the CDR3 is TGTGCCAGCAGCTCCCGCGACACTAGCACAGAGACCCAGTACTTC.